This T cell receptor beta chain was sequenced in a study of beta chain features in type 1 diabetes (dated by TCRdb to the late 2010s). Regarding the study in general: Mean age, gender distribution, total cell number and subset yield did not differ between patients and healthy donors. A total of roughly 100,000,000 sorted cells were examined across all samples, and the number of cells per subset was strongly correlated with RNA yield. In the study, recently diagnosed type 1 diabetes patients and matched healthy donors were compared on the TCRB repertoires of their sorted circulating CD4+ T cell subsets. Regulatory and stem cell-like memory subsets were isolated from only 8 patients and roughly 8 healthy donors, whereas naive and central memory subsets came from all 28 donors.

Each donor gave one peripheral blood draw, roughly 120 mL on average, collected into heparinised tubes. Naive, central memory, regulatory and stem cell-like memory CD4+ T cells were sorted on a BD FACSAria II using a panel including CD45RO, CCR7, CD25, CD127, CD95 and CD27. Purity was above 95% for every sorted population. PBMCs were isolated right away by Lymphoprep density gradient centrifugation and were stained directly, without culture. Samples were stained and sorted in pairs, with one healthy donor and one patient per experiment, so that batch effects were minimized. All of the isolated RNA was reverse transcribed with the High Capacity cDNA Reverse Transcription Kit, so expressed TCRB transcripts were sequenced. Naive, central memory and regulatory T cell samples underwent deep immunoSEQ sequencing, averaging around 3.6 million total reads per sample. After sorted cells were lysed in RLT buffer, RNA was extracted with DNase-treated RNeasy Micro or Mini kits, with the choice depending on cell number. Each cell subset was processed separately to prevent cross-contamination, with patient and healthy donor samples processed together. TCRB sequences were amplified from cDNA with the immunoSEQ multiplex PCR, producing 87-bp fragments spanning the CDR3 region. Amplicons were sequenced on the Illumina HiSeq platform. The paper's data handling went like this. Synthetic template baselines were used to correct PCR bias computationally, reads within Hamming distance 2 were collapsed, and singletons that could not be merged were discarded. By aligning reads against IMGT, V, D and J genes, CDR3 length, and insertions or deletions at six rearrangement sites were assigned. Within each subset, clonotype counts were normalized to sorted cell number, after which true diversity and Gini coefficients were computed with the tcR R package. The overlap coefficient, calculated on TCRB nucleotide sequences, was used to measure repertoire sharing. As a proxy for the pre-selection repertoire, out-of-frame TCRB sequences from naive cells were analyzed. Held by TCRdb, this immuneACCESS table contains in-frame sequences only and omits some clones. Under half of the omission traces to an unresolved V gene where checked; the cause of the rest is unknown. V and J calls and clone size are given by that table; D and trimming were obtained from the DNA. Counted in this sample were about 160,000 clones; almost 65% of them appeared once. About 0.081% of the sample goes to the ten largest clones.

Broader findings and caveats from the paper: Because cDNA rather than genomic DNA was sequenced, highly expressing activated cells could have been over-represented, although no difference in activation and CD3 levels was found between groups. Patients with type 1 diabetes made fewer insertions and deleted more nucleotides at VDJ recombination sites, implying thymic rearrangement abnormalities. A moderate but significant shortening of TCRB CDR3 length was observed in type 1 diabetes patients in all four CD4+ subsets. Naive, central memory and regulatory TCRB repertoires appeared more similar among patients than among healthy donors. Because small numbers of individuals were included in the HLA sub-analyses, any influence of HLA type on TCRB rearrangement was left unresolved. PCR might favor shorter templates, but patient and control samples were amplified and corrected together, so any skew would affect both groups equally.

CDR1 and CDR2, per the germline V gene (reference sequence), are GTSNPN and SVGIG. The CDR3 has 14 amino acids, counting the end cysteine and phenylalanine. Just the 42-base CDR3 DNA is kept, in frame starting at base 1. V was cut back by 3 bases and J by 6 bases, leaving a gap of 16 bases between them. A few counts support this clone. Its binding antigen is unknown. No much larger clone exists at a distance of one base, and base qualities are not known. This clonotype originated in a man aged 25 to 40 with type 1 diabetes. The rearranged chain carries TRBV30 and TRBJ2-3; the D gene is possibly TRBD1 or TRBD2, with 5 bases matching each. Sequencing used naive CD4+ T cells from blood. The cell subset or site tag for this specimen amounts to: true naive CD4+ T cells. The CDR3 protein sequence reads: CAWSPWGNDDTQYF. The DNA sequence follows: TGTGCCTGGAGCCCTTGGGGGAACGACGATACGCAGTATTTT.